The 20 T cell receptor beta chains reported below all come from one sample, sequenced in a study of control samples from healthy donors and cancer patients. Produced via immunoSEQ multiplex PCR; TCRdb's table is partial and in-frame only. The profile shows about 100,000 clones, 80% to 90% of them singletons. Material for sequencing was blood. These receptors were collected from a man aged 25 to 40 in good health.

The chain recombines TRBV12-5 with TRBJ2-5; D gene uncertain. Trimming cost V 0 bases and J 5 bases, with 7 bases left between them. CDR1 LGHNT and CDR2 FRNRAP come from the germline V gene. CDR3 length: 13 residues. The CDR3 sequence: CASGLVQSETQYF. The CDR3 nucleotides read TGTGCTAGTGGTTTGGTACAATCGGAGACCCAGTACTTC.

In its sample, this clone was seen a few times. The rearrangement joins TRBV28 to TRBJ2-4; 7 bases are shared with TRBD1. V gave up 7 bases and J gave up 0 bases; unmatched junction bases: 9. Per germline, CDR1 MDHEN and CDR2 SYDVKM. The CDR3 runs to 16 residues. The DNA of the CDR3 is TGTGCCAGCATTGCCGACAGGGACCTAGCCAAAAACATTCAGTACTTC. Amino acid sequence: CASIADRDLAKNIQYF.

With regard to this clone: One junction end does not reproduce the germline sequence, and a read error may be involved. The rearrangement links TRBV24-1 to TRBJ1-1; TRBD1 is a possible D gene (5 bases). The length of the CDR3 is 14 residues. Germline V CDR1 and CDR2: KGHDR, SFDVKD. The CDR3 here is CATSDPRVGRALVF. The DNA for the CDR3 is TGTGCCACCAGTGACCCTCGGGTGGGACGGGCATTGGTCTTT.

The chain employs TRBV11-3 and TRBJ2-1; D may be TRBD1 or TRBD2 (5 bases each). Trimming cost V 1 base and J 2 bases, with 12 bases left between them. This CDR3 region has 16 residues. Germline V gives CDR1 SGHNT, CDR2 YENEEA. CDR3 sequence: CASSLAGRAPYNEQFF. CDR3 DNA: TGTGCCAGCAGCTTAGCGGGGCGGGCCCCCTACAATGAGCAGTTCTTC.

V is TRBV9 and J is TRBJ1-4; TRBD1 might be the D (6 bases). The CDR3 sequence is 16 residues long. The germline CDR1 and CDR2 sequences are SGDLS and YYNGEE. With 7 bases removed from V and 8 bases from J, the gap between germline ends came to 24 bases. The CDR3 DNA is TGTGCCAGCTCGGCGGGATTCGGGGGCCGGGGGGAAAAACTGTTTTTT. Protein: CASSAGFGGRGEKLFF.

In DNA form, the CDR3 reads TGTGCCAGCAGTAGGAAAGGGGACAGGGCTTTCTTT. Residues: CASSRKGDRAFF. The V and J genes are TRBV27 and TRBJ1-1; 8 nucleotides match TRBD1. V lost 5 bases, J lost 11 bases, and 7 bases stayed unmatched. CDR1 and CDR2 (germline): MNHEY, SMNVEV (reference sequence). CDR3 length equals 12 residues.

V usage is TRBV20-1 and J usage is TRBJ2-7; D gene ambiguous. Germline assignment: CDR1 DFQATT and CDR2 SNEGSKA (reference sequence). The CDR3 totals 12 residues. The V end was cut by 3 bases, the J end by 2 bases, with 8 bases between. The CDR3 region is CSASLSPYEQYV. In nucleotides, the CDR3 is TGCAGTGCTAGTCTCAGCCCCTACGAGCAGTACGTC.

V usage is TRBV9 and J usage is TRBJ2-4; D is undetermined. Germline values: CDR1 SGDLS, CDR2 YYNGEE. Trimming took off 0 bases at V and 8 bases at J, with 9 bases between the two ends. The CDR3 sequence is 13 residues long. The CDR3 coding sequence is TGTGCCAGCAGCGTAGGTATATTGGACATTCAGTACTTC. Translated, it gives CASSVGILDIQYF.

This chain joins TRBV4-1 and TRBJ1-2, with a weak D call TRBD1 (5 bases). Germline V lookup: CDR1 MGHRA, CDR2 YSYEKL. V shed 3 bases and J shed 2 bases, with 16 bases lying between them. This CDR3 is built from 16 residues. Here the CDR3 DNA reads TGCGCCAGCAGCCACGGAAATTTGGACAAGAACTATGGCTACACCTTC. This encodes CASSHGNLDKNYGYTF.

The sample holds one count of this clone. The rearrangement uses TRBV14 and TRBJ1-6; 7 nucleotides match TRBD1. J gave up 6 bases and V 0 bases, and 5 bases lay outside the gene matches. Germline CDR1 reads SGHDN; CDR2 reads FVKESK. This CDR3 comprises 16 residues. The DNA for the CDR3 is TGTGCCAGCAGCCAAGATAGGACAGGACTTAATTCACCCCTCCACTTT. Amino acid sequence: CASSQDRTGLNSPLHF.

The chain couples TRBV2 to TRBJ1-2; D might be TRBD1 (6 bases). The length of the CDR3 is 12 residues. The germline CDR1 and CDR2 sequences are SNHLY and FYNNEI. V lost 4 bases and J lost 7, with 10 bases in between. CDR3 sequence reads: CASSAGASGYTF. CDR3 nucleotides: TGTGCCAGCAGTGCAGGGGCGAGTGGCTACACCTTC.

The genes are TRBV7-2 and TRBJ1-1; D gene uncertain. Between the trimmed V and J ends, which lost 5 bases and 1 base, there was a span of 11 bases. CDR1 is SGHTA and CDR2 is FQGNSA in the germline V gene. The CDR3 runs to 14 residues. CDR3 region: CASSPARWNTEAFF. The DNA for the CDR3 is TGTGCCAGCAGCCCCGCCCGCTGGAACACTGAAGCTTTCTTT.

The rearrangement joins TRBV11-2 to TRBJ1-6; D not certain. This CDR3 comprises 15 residues. Germline loops: CDR1 SGHAT, CDR2 FQNNGV. Trimming took off 8 bases at V and 7 bases at J, with 18 bases between the two ends. The CDR3 DNA reads TGTGCCAGCGCCTACGTTTTAAAACCCAATTCACCCCTCCACTTT. Translation: CASAYVLKPNSPLHF.

The chain carries TRBV6-5 and TRBJ1-5, with a weak D call TRBD1 (6 bases). The CDR3 has 13 residues. CDR1 is MNHEY and CDR2 is SVGAGI in the germline V gene. V was trimmed by 7 bases and J by 6 bases, leaving 13 bases between them. This CDR3 reads CASIEGGSQPQHF. Written as DNA, the CDR3 is TGTGCCAGCATCGAGGGGGGCAGTCAGCCCCAGCATTTT.

V gene TRBV6-1 combines with J gene TRBJ2-4; TRBD2 agrees at 13 bases. The J segment lost 2 bases and the V segment lost 2 bases, leaving 12 bases of the junction unmatched. There are 20 residues in the CDR3. Germline values: CDR1 MNHNS, CDR2 SASEGT. The chain's CDR3 is CASSEWRLAGGLSSKNIQYF. The DNA for the CDR3 is TGTGCCAGCAGTGAATGGCGACTAGCGGGGGGCCTGTCGTCCAAAAACATTCAGTACTTC.

The DNA of the CDR3 is TGTGCCAGCAGTCGCGATGGGTCTGAAGCTTTCTTT. Translating it yields CASSRDGSEAFF. V is TRBV6-5 and J is TRBJ1-1; no clear D gene. V shed 5 bases and J shed 6 bases, with 10 bases lying between them. The CDR3 totals 12 residues. CDR1 is MNHEY, CDR2 SVGAGI, per germline.

CDR3 loop: CASSFPGQGGETQYF. DNA for the CDR3: TGTGCCAGCAGCTTCCCGGGACAGGGAGGGGAGACCCAGTACTTC. V gene TRBV5-4 combines with J gene TRBJ2-5, with TRBD1 matching 9 bases. The length of the CDR3 is 15 residues. V trimming: 2 bases; J trimming: 5 bases; junction bases outside the gene matches: 7. Germline lookup yields CDR1 SGHNT and CDR2 YYREEE (reference sequence). The complete variable domain, with remaining parts taken from reference TRBV5-4 and TRBJ2-5, reads ETGVTQSPTHLIKTRGQQVTLRCSSQSGHNTVSWYQQALGQGPQFIFQYYREEENGRGNFPPRFSGLQFPNYSSELNVNALELDDSALYLCASSFPGQGGETQYFGPGTRLLVL.

The chain is built from TRBV3-1 (or the pseudogene TRBV3-2) and TRBJ1-2; 9 bases match TRBD1. Trimming cost V 0 bases and J 3 bases; bases outside gene matches: 8. The CDR3 spans 17 residues. Germline lookup yields CDR1 LGHDT and CDR2 YNNKEL (reference sequence). The CDR3 here is CASSQDRGTGKDYGYTF. The CDR3 coding sequence is TGTGCCAGCAGCCAAGATCGGGGGACAGGGAAGGACTATGGCTACACCTTC.

This clone was seen only once. The chain couples TRBV19 to TRBJ1-5; maybe TRBD1 (6 bases). The V gene lost 4 bases and the J gene lost 4 bases, with 14 bases spanning the gap. Germline assignment: CDR1 LNHDA and CDR2 SQIVND (reference sequence). CDR3 length: 15 amino acids. CDR3: CASSSGGGRNQPQHF. DNA of the CDR3: TGTGCCAGTAGTAGCGGGGGGGGCCGGAATCAGCCCCAGCATTTT.

The chain uses TRBV5-6 and TRBJ1-1, with 9 bases lining up with TRBD1. The CDR3 has 14 residues. Germline values: CDR1 SGHDT, CDR2 YYEEEE. After removal of 0 bases from V and 10 bases from J, the junction contained 7 bases not matched to a gene. CDR3 coding DNA: TGTGCCAGCAGCTTGGGGGGACAGGGAGCGGTAGCTTTCTTT. Amino acids: CASSLGGQGAVAFF.